Listed here are 30 T cell receptor beta chains from one sample, sequenced in a study of human T cells and chemical hapten exposure. TCRdb reprocessed the RACE reads via MiXCR and lists one record per CDR3 protein. The table records more than 70,000 distinct CDR3 sequences, roughly a tenth of them present only once. Time point denoted: patch test 3, about 24 weeks after DPC sensitization. The treatment here: therapeutic diphenylcyclopropenone sensitization with weekly scalp DPC. Sequences were derived from whole blood, sampled in connection with sensitization to the hapten diphenylcyclopropenone (DPC). The receptors here all came from a woman younger than 45 with alopecia areata. Some clones in this sample may be carry-over from other donors' samples.

The chain combines TRBV28 with TRBJ1-4; 7 nucleotides agree with TRBD1. Trimming cost V 6 bases and J 11 bases; bases outside gene matches: 3. This CDR3 comprises 11 residues. In germline, CDR1 is MDHEN, CDR2 SYDVKM. The chain's CDR3 is CASSPTGKLFF. The CDR3 bases are TGTGCCAGCAGCCCGACAGGGAAACTGTTTTTT.

This clonotype was counted between two and nine times. The V gene is TRBV18, the J gene TRBJ2-7, with D possibly TRBD1 on 5 matching bases. V lost 6 bases, J lost 7 bases, and 22 bases lay in between. The CDR3 has 15 amino acids. From germline, CDR1 is KGHSH and CDR2 LQKENI. In DNA form, the CDR3 reads TGTGCCAGCTCCCCTACCCGGCAGGGCTTGGAAGAGCAGTACTTC. It yields the protein CASSPTRQGLEEQYF. Based on the CDR3 plus reference TRBV18 and TRBJ2-7, the full variable domain is NAGVMQNPRHLVRRRGQEARLRCSPMKGHSHVYWYRQLPEEGLKFMVYLQKENIIDESGMPKERFSAEFPKEGPSILRIQQVVRGDSAAYFCASSPTRQGLEEQYFGPGTRLTVT.

Only a few counts were recorded for this clonotype. The gene calls are TRBV28 and TRBJ2-1, with 11 bases matching TRBD2. CDR1 and CDR2 (germline): MDHEN, SYDVKM. CDR3 length equals 17 residues. V trimming: 5 bases; J trimming: 2 bases; junction bases outside the gene matches: 8. The DNA for the CDR3 is TGTGCCAGCAGTGGATCAGGACTAGCGGGTCCCTACAATGAGCAGTTCTTC. Translated, it gives CASSGSGLAGPYNEQFF.

There are a few counts of this clonotype. The V gene is TRBV28, the J gene TRBJ2-7, with TRBD1 identical over 8 bases. The trim removed 6 bases at V and 3 bases at J, leaving 13 bases unmatched. CDR3 length equals 16 residues. CDR1 MDHEN and CDR2 SYDVKM come from the germline V gene. CDR3 nucleotide sequence: TGTGCCAGCAGCTACCCTCCGGGACAGGCAGACTACGAGCAGTACTTC. Residues: CASSYPPGQADYEQYF.

Ten or more counts support this clonotype. The rearrangement links TRBV27 to TRBJ2-2, with 10 bases fitting TRBD1. CDR1 is MNHEY and CDR2 is SMNVEV in the germline V gene (reference sequence). The length of the CDR3 is 16 residues. Trimming removed 5 bases from V and 8 bases from J; junction bases left unmatched: 11. CDR3 sequence: CASSPRTGGGLGELFF. The CDR3 DNA follows: TGTGCCAGCAGTCCAAGGACAGGGGGAGGCTTAGGGGAGCTGTTTTTT.

This chain uses TRBV7-2 with TRBJ2-5, with unresolved D. CDR3 length equals 15 residues. V was pared by 5 bases and J by 2 bases, with 15 bases between. CDR1 is SGHTA, CDR2 FQGNSA, per germline. The CDR3 DNA follows: TGTGCCAGCAGCCCCGTGGGCGCTATACAAGAGACCCAGTACTTC. Residues: CASSPVGAIQETQYF.

This clonotype turned up a few times. The J gene is TRBJ2-1, the V gene TRBV6-5, with 14 bases aligning to TRBD2. V was pared by 6 bases and J by 6 bases, with 1 base of the junction left unmatched. CDR3 size: 14 residues. Germline V gene lookup returns CDR1 MNHEY and CDR2 SVGAGI. The CDR3 is CASRGTSGSNEQFF. The CDR3 region has the DNA TGTGCCAGCAGAGGGACTAGCGGGAGCAATGAGCAGTTCTTC.

This clonotype was seen at least ten times. The chain employs TRBV7-6 and TRBJ1-5; possibly TRBD1 for D (5 bases). In germline, CDR1 is SGHVS, CDR2 FNYEAQ. The CDR3 sequence is 16 residues long. V was cut by 6 bases and J by 6 bases, with 21 bases left in between. The CDR3 region is CASSKRRGYPPQPQHF. CDR3 bases: TGTGCCAGCAGTAAAAGAAGGGGCTACCCACCTCAGCCCCAGCATTTT. The full variable domain, in which reference TRBV7-6 and TRBJ1-5 provide the parts outside the CDR3, is GAGVSQSPRYKVTKRGQDVALRCDPISGHVSLYWYRQALGQGPEFLTYFNYEAQQDKSGLPNDRFSAERPEGSISTLTIQRTEQRDSAMYRCASSKRRGYPPQPQHFGDGTRLSIL.

This chain joins TRBV3-1 and TRBJ2-1; TRBD2 aligns across 9 bases. With V trimmed by 1 base and J by 6 bases, 4 bases remained unmatched. Germline V lookup: CDR1 LGHDT, CDR2 YNNKEL (reference sequence). CDR3 length: 15 amino acids. CDR3 sequence (DNA): TGTGCCAGCAGCCAAGGGGTTAGCGGGAGCAATGAGCAGTTCTTC. It encodes CASSQGVSGSNEQFF.

As regards this clonotype: This is likely a read error, given that the CDR3 carries no conserved phenylalanine or tryptophan at its end. CDR3 protein: CASREQGASGNTIYL. The CDR3 nucleotides read TGTGCCAGCAGGGAACAGGGGGCTTCTGGAAACACCATATATCTT. The genes are TRBV12-3 or TRBV12-4 and TRBJ1-3, with 9 bases matching TRBD1. V gave up 6 bases and J gave up 1 base; unmatched junction bases: 4. This CDR3 comprises 15 residues.

This clonotype showed up many times. The gene calls are TRBV27 and TRBJ2-7, with D uncertain. There are 14 residues in the CDR3. Between the trimmed V and J ends, which lost 4 bases and 0 bases, there was a span of 10 bases. Per germline, CDR1 MNHEY and CDR2 SMNVEV (reference sequence). The CDR3 loop reads CASSSGPSSYEQYF. CDR3 sequence (DNA): TGTGCCAGCAGTTCAGGTCCCAGCTCCTACGAGCAGTACTTC.

This clonotype was seen more than once but under ten times. V and J are TRBV28 and TRBJ2-3; D not resolved. CDR3 length: 15 amino acids. Per the germline V gene, CDR1 is MDHEN and CDR2 is SYDVKM. V lost 2 bases and J lost 1, with 10 bases in between. In DNA form, the CDR3 reads TGTGCCAGCAGTTTACCCCATGGACGCACAGATACGCAGTATTTT. As protein: CASSLPHGRTDTQYF.

The sample holds a few counts of this clonotype. The chain links TRBV4-1 to TRBJ2-1; no firm D call. Germline V gene data show CDR1 as MGHRA and CDR2 as YSYEKL. The CDR3 loop spans 14 amino acids. Trimming shortened V by 4 bases and J by 8 bases, and 15 bases separated the two germline ends. The CDR3 here is CASSPRGMNDEQFF. Written as DNA, the CDR3 is TGCGCCAGCAGCCCCCGTGGCATGAACGATGAGCAGTTCTTC.

This chain uses TRBV28 with TRBJ2-1, with 8 bases that match TRBD2. J lost 4 bases, V lost 5 bases, and 10 bases had no gene match. CDR3 length: 16 residues. CDR1 MDHEN and CDR2 SYDVKM come from the germline V gene. The CDR3 nucleotides are TGTGCCAGCAGTGGGCGTGGTAGCGGGATTTACAATGAGCAGTTCTTC. Translated, it gives CASSGRGSGIYNEQFF. Combining the CDR3 with reference TRBV28 and TRBJ2-1 gives the whole variable domain DVKVTQSSRYLVKRTGEKVFLECVQDMDHENMFWYRQDPGLGLRLIYFSYDVKMKEKGDIPEGYSVSREKKERFSLILESASTNQTSMYLCASSGRGSGIYNEQFFGPGTRLTVL.

This clonotype was seen many times. The chain carries TRBV6-5 and TRBJ1-6; D unresolved. CDR3 size: 14 residues. Germline CDR1 MNHEY, CDR2 SVGAGI. Trimming left V 3 bases short and J 10 bases short, with 13 bases between. Here the CDR3 reads CASSYQGLRSPLHF. In DNA form, the CDR3 reads TGTGCCAGCAGTTATCAAGGGCTGAGGTCACCCCTCCACTTT.

At least ten counts were recorded for this clonotype. The rearrangement uses TRBV3-1 and TRBJ2-1; D tentatively reads TRBD1 or TRBD2 (7 bases each). The length of the CDR3 is 20 residues. Germline V gene data show CDR1 as LGHDT and CDR2 as YNNKEL (reference sequence). V was pared by 1 base and J by 3 bases, with 25 bases between. CDR3 sequence reads: CASSQVNREAPQGVYNEQFF. The CDR3 bases are TGTGCCAGCAGCCAAGTAAATCGGGAGGCCCCCCAGGGGGTCTACAATGAGCAGTTCTTC.

This clonotype was observed many times. The chain carries TRBV6-5 and TRBJ2-1; D is unresolved. Germline V gene sequence: CDR1 MNHEY, CDR2 SVGAGI. Trimming took off 6 bases at V and 0 bases at J, with 9 bases between the two ends. This CDR3 is 14 amino acids long. This CDR3 is CASRDPSSYNEQFF. The CDR3 DNA is TGTGCCAGCAGAGACCCAAGCTCCTACAATGAGCAGTTCTTC.

In this sample, this clonotype turned up many times. The V and J genes are TRBV14 and TRBJ1-1; D might be TRBD1 (5 bases). Per the germline V gene, CDR1 is SGHDN and CDR2 is FVKESK. This CDR3 comprises 11 residues. DNA for the CDR3: TGTGCGGTCTTGGTAGGGGCTGAAGCTTTCTTT. This encodes CAVLVGAEAFF.

There are a few counts of this clonotype. The chain is built from TRBV7-9 and TRBJ2-5, with 12 bases lining up with TRBD2. Germline CDR1 SEHNR, CDR2 FQNEAQ (reference sequence). With V trimmed by 11 bases and J by 7 bases, 8 bases remained unmatched. CDR3 length equals 13 residues. This CDR3 reads CAGRLAGEGTQYF. The CDR3 DNA reads as TGTGCCGGACGACTAGCGGGAGAGGGGACCCAGTACTTC.

The J gene is TRBJ2-5, the V gene TRBV12-3 or TRBV12-4, with D unclear. V was cut by 5 bases and J by 5 bases, with 9 bases left in between. The CDR3 runs 12 residues. In nucleotides, the CDR3 is TGTGCCAGCAGTCCCGCCAGGGAGACCCAGTACTTC. Amino acid sequence: CASSPARETQYF.

This clonotype was picked up many times. This chain connects TRBV20-1 to TRBJ1-6, with a weak D call TRBD1 (6 bases). V lost 0 bases and J lost 7, with 19 bases in between. CDR1 and CDR2 (germline): DFQATT, SNEGSKA (reference sequence). The CDR3 has 17 residues. The CDR3 protein is CSARDVEGVVKNSPLHF. In nucleotides, the CDR3 is TGCAGTGCTAGAGATGTGGAGGGGGTCGTAAAGAATTCACCCCTCCACTTT.

This clonotype showed up many times. J is TRBJ1-2 and V is TRBV5-1; weak D call: TRBD1 (5 bases). V was pared by 0 bases and J by 7 bases, with 7 bases between. CDR1 is SGHRS, CDR2 YFSETQ, per germline. The length of the CDR3 is 12 residues. This chain's CDR3 is CASSLGDSGYTF. The CDR3 DNA follows: TGCGCCAGCAGCTTGGGGGACTCTGGCTACACCTTC.

This clonotype occurred once. The V and J genes are TRBV12-3 or TRBV12-4 and TRBJ1-6, with D perhaps matching TRBD1 (5 bases). V lost 6 bases and J lost 8, with 17 bases in between. CDR3 length: 15 amino acids. In DNA form, the CDR3 reads TGTGCCAGCAGGGTCACGGTCGGGGGTTATTCACCCCTCCACTTT. It specifies CASRVTVGGYSPLHF.

This clonotype was found a few times. The rearrangement links TRBV3-1 to TRBJ2-5; the D gene could be TRBD1 or TRBD2 (5 bases each). V shed 6 bases and J shed 0 bases, with 17 bases lying between them. Germline CDR1 reads LGHDT; CDR2 reads YNNKEL (reference sequence). The CDR3 contains 16 residues. CDR3 sequence (DNA): TGTGCCAGCAGACCCCGATCGGGACCAAACCAAGAGACCCAGTACTTC. Its protein is CASRPRSGPNQETQYF.

This clonotype was seen repeatedly, ten times or more. The rearrangement uses TRBV5-1 and TRBJ1-4; a weak D match, TRBD1 (6 bases). Trimming shortened V by 6 bases and J by 0 bases, and 15 bases separated the two germline ends. CDR3 length: 16 residues. Per the germline V gene, CDR1 is SGHRS and CDR2 is YFSETQ. The CDR3 sequence: CASTKTGTATNEKLFF. The CDR3 region has the DNA TGCGCCAGCACCAAGACAGGCACTGCAACTAATGAAAAACTGTTTTTT.

This clonotype was recorded many times. The chain joins TRBV12-3 or TRBV12-4 to TRBJ2-5; D may be TRBD1 (5 bases). Trimming took 2 bases from V and 4 from J, leaving 11 bases between them. CDR3 length: 14 amino acids. CDR3 nucleotides: TGTGCCAGCAGTTTATGGGGTAGGGGAGAGACCCAGTACTTC. Its translation is CASSLWGRGETQYF.

The V call is TRBV12-3 or TRBV12-4, the J call TRBJ1-5; D not resolved. Trimming took 7 bases from V and 2 from J, leaving 9 bases between them. This CDR3 contains 13 residues. The CDR3 DNA sequence: TGTGCCAGCAAGGGCCTGGGCAATCAGCCCCAGCATTTT. Its protein is CASKGLGNQPQHF.

This clonotype was detected ten times or more. The chain has TRBV5-5 and TRBJ2-3; 8 nucleotides line up with TRBD2. CDR1 is SGHKS, CDR2 YYEKEE, per germline (reference sequence). The CDR3 consists of 16 residues. Trimming cost V 4 bases and J 2 bases; bases outside gene matches: 9. This CDR3 reads CASSPSGGGYTDTQYF. CDR3 DNA: TGTGCCAGCAGCCCGAGCGGGGGTGGATACACAGATACGCAGTATTTT.

Many counts were recorded for this clonotype. The J gene is TRBJ2-7, the V gene TRBV6-2 or TRBV6-3; either TRBD1 or TRBD2 may supply D (5 bases each). CDR1 is MNHEY, CDR2 SVGEGT, per germline. V was pared by 5 bases and J by 9 bases, with 11 bases between. The CDR3 has 11 residues. In DNA, the CDR3 is TGTGCCAGCAGTCGAGACAGCGGGCAGTACTTC. This translates into CASSRDSGQYF.

This clonotype was detected many times. The chain joins TRBV7-2 to TRBJ2-7, with no clear D. Per germline, CDR1 SGHTA and CDR2 FQGNSA. Trimming cost V 3 bases and J 3 bases, with 12 bases left between them. The CDR3 sequence is 14 residues long. As DNA, the CDR3 is TGTGCCAGCAGCTTCACGTGGACGGACTACGAGCAGTACTTC. This gives the protein CASSFTWTDYEQYF.